Listed below are T cell receptor beta chains from one sample, sequenced in a study of T cells in Graves' hyperthyroidism and ophthalmopathy. MiXCR, run by TCRdb on the multiplex PCR reads, gives a single entry per CDR3 protein. The sample comprises around 700,000 distinct CDR3 sequences, over 35% of which are singletons, and less than 40% rests with the top ten. The sample consisted of blood. The receptors originated from a woman aged 40 to 49 with Graves' hyperthyroidism. CDR3s include the opening cysteine and the closing phenylalanine or tryptophan. Each record gives: clone size, V gene, J gene, D gene, CDR3 protein, CDR3 DNA. The D gene is left open where the match is weak. Clone size appears in some rows only: once, few, many, or a class for an expanded clone.

NA	TRBV7-3	TRBJ1-6	NA	CASSLQQGNSPLHF	TGTGCCAGCAGCCTTCAACAGGGTAATTCACCCCTCCACTTT
many	TRBV7-2	TRBJ2-5	NA	CASGQLAETQYF	TGTGCCAGCGGCCAGTTGGCAGAGACCCAGTACTTC
many	TRBV7-2	TRBJ1-6	NA	CASSSSTVVSYNSPLHF	TGTGCCAGCAGCTCGTCGACAGTTGTCTCCTATAATTCACCCCTCCACTTT
NA	TRBV6-1	TRBJ1-1	NA	CASRDRGEAFF	TGTGCCAGCAGAGACCGGGGTGAAGCTTTCTTT
NA	TRBV7-2	TRBJ1-1	NA	CASFNPGRSTFGTEAFF	TGTGCCAGCTTCAATCCGGGACGCAGCACATTTGGCACTGAAGCTTTCTTT
NA	TRBV7-2	TRBJ1-1	NA	CASSKSADTEAFF	TGTGCCAGCAGCAAATCGGCGGATACTGAAGCTTTCTTT
many	TRBV5-1	TRBJ1-1	NA	CASSPEYEWTEAFF	TGCGCCAGCAGCCCGGAATATGAGTGGACTGAAGCTTTCTTT
many	TRBV6-5	TRBJ1-5	NA	CASSWTRENQPQHF	TGTGCCAGCAGTTGGACAAGGGAAAATCAGCCCCAGCATTTT
many	TRBV6-5	TRBJ1-1	NA	CASDRTTRGVKTEAFF	TGTGCCAGTGATAGGACGACCAGGGGCGTAAAGACTGAAGCTTTCTTT
NA	TRBV7-3	TRBJ2-7	TRBD1	CASSFYPGGNEQYF	TGTGCCAGCAGTTTTTACCCAGGGGGCAACGAGCAGTACTTC
few	TRBV19	TRBJ1-5	NA	CASSWDRYSNQPQHF	TGTGCCAGTAGTTGGGACCGATATAGCAATCAGCCCCAGCATTTT
many	TRBV6-5	TRBJ2-5	NA	CASSYGGAITEETQYF	TGTGCCAGCAGTTACGGTGGGGCGATAACCGAAGAGACCCAGTACTTC
NA	TRBV6-5	TRBJ2-7	TRBD2	CASSFNSGGADEQYF	TGTGCCAGCAGTTTTAATAGCGGGGGGGCTGACGAGCAGTACTTC
many	TRBV14	TRBJ2-7	NA	CASSAGGPGEQYF	TGTGCCAGCAGCGCCGGGGGGCCTGGGGAGCAGTACTTC
many	TRBV7-9	TRBJ1-1	NA	CASRGGGAWEAFF	TGTGCCAGCAGGGGAGGGGGGGCTTGGGAAGCTTTCTTT
few	TRBV4-3	TRBJ2-7	TRBD1	CASSQGQGAGHEQYF	TGCGCCAGCAGCCAAGGGCAGGGGGCGGGGCACGAGCAGTACTTC
NA	TRBV5-1	TRBJ1-4	NA	CASSWEGGGEKLFF	TGCGCCAGCAGCTGGGAAGGAGGTGGAGAAAAACTGTTTTTT
once	TRBV7-9	TRBJ1-2	NA	CASSTGGRRCTF	TGTGCCAGCAGCACGGGGGGGAGGAGGTGCACCTTC
few	TRBV7-8	TRBJ1-2	NA	CASSLGLIAGADLYGYTF	TGTGCCAGCAGCTTAGGACTAATAGCGGGTGCGGACCTCTATGGCTACACCTTC
NA	TRBV6-5	TRBJ1-1	NA	CASSYSDSGDTEAFF	TGTGCCAGCAGTTACTCCGACTCGGGGGACACTGAAGCTTTCTTT
NA	TRBV20-1	TRBJ2-5	NA	CSARLSGGKETQYF	TGCAGTGCTAGGCTCTCAGGGGGGAAAGAGACCCAGTACTTC
few	TRBV12-3/TRBV12-4	TRBJ1-1	TRBD1	CASSLAWTGGRAEAFF	TGTGCCAGCAGTTTGGCTTGGACAGGGGGCAGGGCTGAAGCTTTCTTT
NA	TRBV7-8	TRBJ2-7	TRBD2	CASSLGVREDTRSYEQYF	TGTGCCAGCAGCTTAGGAGTTCGGGAGGACACACGCTCCTACGAGCAGTACTTC
NA	TRBV3-1	TRBJ1-1	TRBD1	CASSNFGQGTEAFF	TGTGCCAGCAGCAACTTCGGACAGGGCACTGAAGCTTTCTTT
many	TRBV15	TRBJ1-2	TRBD1	CATSREPNRGYGYTF	TGTGCCACCAGCAGAGAACCGAACAGGGGTTATGGCTACACCTTC
few	TRBV7-2	TRBJ1-1	NA	CASSLEDHNTEAFF	TGTGCCAGCAGCTTAGAAGACCACAACACTGAAGCTTTCTTT
NA	TRBV11-1	TRBJ1-1	NA	CASSPGRDMNTEAFF	TGTGCCAGCAGCCCGGGGAGGGATATGAACACTGAAGCTTTCTTT
NA	TRBV19	TRBJ2-7	NA	CASSIQTESSYEQYF	TGTGCCAGTAGTATACAGACAGAAAGCTCCTACGAGCAGTACTTC
NA	TRBV2	TRBJ2-7	NA	CASRVDSGSYEQYF	TGTGCCAGCAGAGTCGACTCAGGTTCCTACGAGCAGTACTTC
many	TRBV10-3	TRBJ2-5	TRBD2	CAIRREGRETQYF	TGTGCCATCAGACGGGAGGGACGAGAGACCCAGTACTTC
NA	TRBV7-2	TRBJ1-6	NA	CASSLVGPPLHF	TGTGCCAGCAGCTTAGTGGGGCCACCCCTCCACTTT
NA	TRBV7-2	TRBJ2-5	TRBD2	CASSPPGTSSGTQYF	TGTGCCAGCAGCCCCCCGGGGACTAGCAGTGGGACCCAGTACTTC
NA	TRBV5-1	TRBJ1-1	TRBD1	CASSLEGTGRGTEAFF	TGCGCCAGCAGCTTGGAAGGGACAGGGAGAGGAACTGAAGCTTTCTTT
many	TRBV5-8	TRBJ1-5	NA	CASSLGAGMAQPQHF	TGTGCCAGCAGCTTGGGGGCAGGGATGGCTCAGCCCCAGCATTTT
NA	TRBV2	TRBJ1-2	TRBD1	CASSLSGRGQGYGYTF	TGTGCCAGCAGTTTATCCGGCAGGGGGCAAGGCTATGGCTACACCTTC
NA	TRBV11-2	TRBJ2-7	NA	CASSLGPADEQYF	TGTGCCAGCAGCCTGGGGCCAGCGGACGAGCAGTACTTC
many	TRBV7-7	TRBJ2-2	NA	CASSTGFTGELFF	TGTGCTAGCAGCACAGGGTTCACCGGGGAGCTGTTTTTT
many	TRBV20-1	TRBJ1-4	NA	CSAGGANEKLFF	TGCAGTGCCGGCGGAGCTAATGAAAAACTGTTTTTT
NA	TRBV12-3/TRBV12-4	TRBJ1-1	NA	CASSYPASTEAFF	TGTGCCAGCAGTTACCCAGCTAGCACTGAAGCTTTCTTT
many	TRBV19	TRBJ2-2	NA	CASGADYTGELFF	TGTGCCAGTGGCGCGGATTACACCGGGGAGCTGTTTTTT
NA	TRBV4-3	TRBJ1-2	NA	CASSQPGGDGFYGYTF	TGCGCCAGCAGCCAACCTGGGGGTGACGGATTCTATGGCTACACCTTC
NA	TRBV7-9	TRBJ2-7	TRBD1	CASSLRTGFDEQYF	TGTGCCAGCAGCCTACGGACAGGTTTCGATGAGCAGTACTTC
NA	TRBV9	TRBJ2-7	TRBD2	CASSLEFGGGYEQYF	TGTGCCAGCAGCTTAGAATTTGGGGGGGGCTACGAGCAGTACTTC
NA	TRBV14	TRBJ1-1	NA	CASSQDWASEAFF	TGTGCCAGCAGCCAAGATTGGGCATCGGAAGCTTTCTTT
NA	TRBV7-8	TRBJ2-5	TRBD1	CASSLRTGRETQYF	TGTGCCAGCAGCTTAAGGACAGGGAGGGAGACCCAGTACTTC
NA	TRBV7-6	TRBJ2-6	NA	CASSGGQAGANVLTF	TGTGCCAGCAGCGGGGGACAAGCCGGGGCCAACGTCCTGACTTTC
once	TRBV7-4	TRBJ2-2	TRBD2	CASRATSGSRTGELFF	TGTGCCAGCAGGGCCACTAGCGGAAGTAGGACCGGGGAGCTGTTTTTT
NA	TRBV28	TRBJ2-7	NA	CASRLDSTEQYF	TGTGCCAGCAGACTGGACAGTACCGAGCAGTACTTC
few	TRBV10-2	TRBJ1-1	NA	CASSRGGGDLEAFF	TGTGCCAGCAGTCGGGGGGGGGGGGACCTTGAAGCTTTCTTT
many	TRBV12-3/TRBV12-4	TRBJ1-1	NA	CASSFSPRVSLDTEAFF	TGTGCCAGCAGTTTTAGTCCGCGGGTTTCGCTGGACACTGAAGCTTTCTTT
many	TRBV2	TRBJ2-2	TRBD1	CASSGQGADTGELFF	TGTGCCAGCAGTGGACAGGGGGCTGACACCGGGGAGCTGTTTTTT
few	TRBV7-8	TRBJ1-1	NA	CASSQAAARLMNTEAFF	TGTGCCAGCAGCCAAGCGGCCGCCAGGCTAATGAACACTGAAGCTTTCTTT
NA	TRBV2	TRBJ2-7	TRBD1	CASTPGQGGNEQYF	TGTGCCAGCACACCGGGACAGGGCGGGAATGAGCAGTACTTC
NA	TRBV18	TRBJ2-6	NA	CASSPTGFIGANVLTF	TGTGCCAGCTCACCAACAGGTTTCATTGGGGCCAACGTCCTGACTTTC